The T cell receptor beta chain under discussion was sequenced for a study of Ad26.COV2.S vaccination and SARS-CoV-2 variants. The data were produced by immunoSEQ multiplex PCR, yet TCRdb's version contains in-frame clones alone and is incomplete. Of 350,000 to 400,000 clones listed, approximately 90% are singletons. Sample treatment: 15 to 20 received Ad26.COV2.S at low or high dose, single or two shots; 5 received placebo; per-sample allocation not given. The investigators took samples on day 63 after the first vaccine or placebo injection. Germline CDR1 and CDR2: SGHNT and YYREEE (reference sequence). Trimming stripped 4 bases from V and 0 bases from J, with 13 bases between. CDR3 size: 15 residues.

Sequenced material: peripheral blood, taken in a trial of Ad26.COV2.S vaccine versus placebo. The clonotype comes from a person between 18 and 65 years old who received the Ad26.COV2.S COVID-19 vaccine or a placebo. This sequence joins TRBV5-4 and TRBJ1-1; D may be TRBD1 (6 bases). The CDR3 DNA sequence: TGTGCCAGCAGCCCAAAGACAGGCATGAACACTGAAGCTTTCTTT. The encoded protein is CASSPKTGMNTEAFF.